This TCR beta chain emerged from a study of blood T cell repertoires in COVID-19. Study context: Researchers got acute and convalescent COVID-19 samples from the United States, Italy and Spain.

The CDR3 extends over 16 amino acids. The ends lost 1 base at V and 6 bases at J; junction bases unmatched: 4. Per germline, CDR1 LNHDA and CDR2 SQIVND (reference sequence). Study processing details: By means of reference gene primer amplification, nucleated cell counts were estimated. Data came from immunoSEQ multiplex PCR; TCRdb stores just in-frame clones and leaves some out. V and J calls plus clone size are reproduced from that table; the DNA served to infer D and trimming. The sample shows 310,000 or so clones, about 89% of them seen only once. The sample comprised peripheral blood. The chain recombines TRBV19 with TRBJ2-1; 12 bases map to TRBD2. The sequence derives from a woman aged 25-40 years with COVID-19, enrolled during active disease. The CDR3 reads CASSIARLAGVNEQFF. CDR3 bases: TGTGCCAGTAGTATAGCCCGACTAGCGGGAGTCAATGAGCAGTTCTTC.